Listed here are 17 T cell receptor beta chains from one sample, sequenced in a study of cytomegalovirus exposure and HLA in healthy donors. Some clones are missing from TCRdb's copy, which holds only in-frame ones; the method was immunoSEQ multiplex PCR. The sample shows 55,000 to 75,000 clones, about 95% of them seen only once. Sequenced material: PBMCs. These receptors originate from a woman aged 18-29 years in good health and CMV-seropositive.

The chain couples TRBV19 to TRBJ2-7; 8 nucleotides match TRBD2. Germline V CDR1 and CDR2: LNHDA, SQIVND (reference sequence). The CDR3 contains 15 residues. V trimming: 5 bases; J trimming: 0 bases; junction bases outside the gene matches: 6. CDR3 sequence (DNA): TGTGCCAGTAGTCCCTACGGGGGGGGCTCCTACGAGCAGTACTTC. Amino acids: CASSPYGGGSYEQYF.

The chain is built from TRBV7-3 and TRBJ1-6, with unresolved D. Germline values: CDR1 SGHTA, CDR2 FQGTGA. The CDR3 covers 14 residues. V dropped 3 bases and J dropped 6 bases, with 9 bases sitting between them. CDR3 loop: CASSFGPGNSPLHF. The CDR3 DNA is TGTGCCAGCAGCTTTGGGCCCGGTAATTCACCCCTCCACTTT.

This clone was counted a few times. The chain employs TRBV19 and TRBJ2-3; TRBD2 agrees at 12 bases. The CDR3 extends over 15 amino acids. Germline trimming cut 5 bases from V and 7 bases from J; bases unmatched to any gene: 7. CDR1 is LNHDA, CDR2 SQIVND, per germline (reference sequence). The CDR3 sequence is CASSQTSGSLNTQYF. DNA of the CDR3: TGTGCCAGTAGTCAGACTAGCGGGAGCTTGAATACGCAGTATTTT.

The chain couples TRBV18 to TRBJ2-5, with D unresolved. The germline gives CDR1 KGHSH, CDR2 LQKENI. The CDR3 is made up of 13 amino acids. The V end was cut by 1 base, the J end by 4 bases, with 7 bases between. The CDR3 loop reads CASSPLNGETQYF. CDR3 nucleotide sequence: TGTGCCAGCTCACCACTGAACGGAGAGACCCAGTACTTC. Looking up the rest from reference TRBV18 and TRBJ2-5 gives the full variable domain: NAGVMQNPRHLVRRRGQEARLRCSPMKGHSHVYWYRQLPEEGLKFMVYLQKENIIDESGMPKERFSAEFPKEGPSILRIQQVVRGDSAAYFCASSPLNGETQYFGPGTRLLVL.

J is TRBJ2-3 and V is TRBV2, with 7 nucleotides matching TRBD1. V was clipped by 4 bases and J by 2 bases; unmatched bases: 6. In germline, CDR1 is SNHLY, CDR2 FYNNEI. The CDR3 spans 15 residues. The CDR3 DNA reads TGTGCCAGCAGTGGGACAGGTGCCACCACAGATACGCAGTATTTT. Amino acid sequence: CASSGTGATTDTQYF.

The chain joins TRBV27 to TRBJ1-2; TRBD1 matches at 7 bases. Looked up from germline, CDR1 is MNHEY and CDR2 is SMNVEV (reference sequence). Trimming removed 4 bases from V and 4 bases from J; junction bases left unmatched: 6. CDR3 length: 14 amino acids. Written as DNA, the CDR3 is TGTGCCAGCAGTTCTCAGACAGGGTTCTATGGCTACACCTTC. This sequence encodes CASSSQTGFYGYTF.

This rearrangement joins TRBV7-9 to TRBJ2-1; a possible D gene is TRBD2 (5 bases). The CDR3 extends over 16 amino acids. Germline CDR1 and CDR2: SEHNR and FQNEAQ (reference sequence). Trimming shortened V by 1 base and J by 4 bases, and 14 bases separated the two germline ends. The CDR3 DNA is TGTGCCAGCAGCTTAGGATTAGCGCACCTGTACAATGAGCAGTTCTTC. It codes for CASSLGLAHLYNEQFF. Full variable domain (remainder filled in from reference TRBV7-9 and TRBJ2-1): DTGVSQNPRHKITKRGQNVTFRCDPISEHNRLYWYRQTLGQGPEFLTYFQNEAQLEKSRLLSDRFSAERPKGSFSTLEIQRTEQGDSAMYLCASSLGLAHLYNEQFFGPGTRLTVL.

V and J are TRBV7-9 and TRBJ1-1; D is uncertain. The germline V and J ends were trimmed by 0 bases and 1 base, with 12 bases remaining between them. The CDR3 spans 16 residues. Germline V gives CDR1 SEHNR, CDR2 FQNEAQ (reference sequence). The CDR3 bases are TGTGCCAGCAGCTTAGCGAGGCCGGTTACGAACACTGAAGCTTTCTTT. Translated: CASSLARPVTNTEAFF. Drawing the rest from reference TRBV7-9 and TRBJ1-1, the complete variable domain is DTGVSQNPRHKITKRGQNVTFRCDPISEHNRLYWYRQTLGQGPEFLTYFQNEAQLEKSRLLSDRFSAERPKGSFSTLEIQRTEQGDSAMYLCASSLARPVTNTEAFFGQGTRLTVV.

The CDR3 DNA reads TGTGCCAGCAGCCGGGGACTAGCGGGAGGACAAAACAATGAGCAGTTCTTC. The encoded protein is CASSRGLAGGQNNEQFF. The gene calls are TRBV11-2 and TRBJ2-1; 15 bases agree with TRBD2. The germline V gene has CDR1 SGHAT and CDR2 FQNNGV. The CDR3 extends over 17 amino acids. V shed 5 bases and J 5 bases; nucleotides not matched to a gene: 7.

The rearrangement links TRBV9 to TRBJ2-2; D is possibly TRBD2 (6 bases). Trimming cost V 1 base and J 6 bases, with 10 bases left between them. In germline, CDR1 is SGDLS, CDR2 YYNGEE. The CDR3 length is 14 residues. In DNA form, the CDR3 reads TGTGCCAGCAGCGTATTGGGCGGGGCCGGGGAGCTGTTTTTT. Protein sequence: CASSVLGGAGELFF. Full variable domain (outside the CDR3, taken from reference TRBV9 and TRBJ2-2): DSGVTQTPKHLITATGQRVTLRCSPRSGDLSVYWYQQSLDQGLQFLIQYYNGEERAKGNILERFSAQQFPDLHSELNLSSLELGDSALYFCASSVLGGAGELFFGEGSRLTVL.

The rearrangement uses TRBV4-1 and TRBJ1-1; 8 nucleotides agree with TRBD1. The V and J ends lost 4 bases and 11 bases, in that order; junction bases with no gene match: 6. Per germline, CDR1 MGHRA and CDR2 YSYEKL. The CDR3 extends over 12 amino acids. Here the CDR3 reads CASSPRGRIAFF. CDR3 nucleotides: TGCGCCAGCAGCCCCAGGGGGCGAATTGCTTTCTTT.

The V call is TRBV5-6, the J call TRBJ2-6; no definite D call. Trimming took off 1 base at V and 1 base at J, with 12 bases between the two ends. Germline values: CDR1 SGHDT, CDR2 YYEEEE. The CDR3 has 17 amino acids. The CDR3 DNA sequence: TGTGCCAGCAGCTTGTCGCGGCGGTGGTCTGGGGCCAACGTCCTGACTTTC. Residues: CASSLSRRWSGANVLTF.

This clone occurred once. The CDR3 nucleotides read TGCAGCGTTTCCGTTCGAGCGGAAGGCTACGAGCAGTACTTC. This encodes CSVSVRAEGYEQYF. The rearrangement uses TRBV29-1 and TRBJ2-7; TRBD2 might be the D (5 bases). Germline CDR1 reads SQVTM; CDR2 reads ANQGSEA. Trimming left V 5 bases short and J 3 bases short, with 17 bases between. The CDR3 is 14 amino acids.

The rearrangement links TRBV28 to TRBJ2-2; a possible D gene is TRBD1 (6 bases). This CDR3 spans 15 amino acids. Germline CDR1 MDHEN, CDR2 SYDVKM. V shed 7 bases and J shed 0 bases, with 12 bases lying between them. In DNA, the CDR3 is TGTGCCAGCAACCTGGACAGACCGAACACCGGGGAGCTGTTTTTT. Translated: CASNLDRPNTGELFF.

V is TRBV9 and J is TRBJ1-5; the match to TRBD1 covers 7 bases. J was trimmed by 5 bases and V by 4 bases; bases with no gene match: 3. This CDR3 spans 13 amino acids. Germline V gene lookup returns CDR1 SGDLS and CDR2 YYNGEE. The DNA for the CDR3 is TGTGCCAGCAGCCAGGGGGTAGATCAGCCCCAGCATTTT. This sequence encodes CASSQGVDQPQHF.

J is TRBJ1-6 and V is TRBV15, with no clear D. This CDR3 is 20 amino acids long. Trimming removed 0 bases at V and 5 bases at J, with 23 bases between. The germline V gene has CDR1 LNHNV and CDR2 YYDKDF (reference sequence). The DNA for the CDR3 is TGTGCCACCAGCAGAGATCGAGTGAGGAGGGAGGGTTATCATAATTCACCCCTCCACTTT. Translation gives CATSRDRVRREGYHNSPLHF.

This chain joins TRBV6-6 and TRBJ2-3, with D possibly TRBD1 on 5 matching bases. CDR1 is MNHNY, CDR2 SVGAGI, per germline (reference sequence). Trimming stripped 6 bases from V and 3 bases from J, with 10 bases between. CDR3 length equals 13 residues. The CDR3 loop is CASSKTDTDTQYF. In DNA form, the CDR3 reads TGTGCCAGCAGCAAGACAGATACAGATACGCAGTATTTT.